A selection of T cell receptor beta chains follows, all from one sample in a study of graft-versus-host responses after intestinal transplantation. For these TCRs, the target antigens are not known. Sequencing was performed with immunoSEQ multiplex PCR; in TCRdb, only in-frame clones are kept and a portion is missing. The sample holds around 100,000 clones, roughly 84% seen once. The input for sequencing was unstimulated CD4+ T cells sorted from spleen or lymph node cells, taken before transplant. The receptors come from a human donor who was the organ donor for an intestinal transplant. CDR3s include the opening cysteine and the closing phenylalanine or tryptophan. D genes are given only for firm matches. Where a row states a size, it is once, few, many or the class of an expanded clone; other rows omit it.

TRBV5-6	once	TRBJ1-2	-	CASSLDRVAVGGGYTF	TGTGCCAGCAGCTTGGACCGGGTAGCGGTGGGGGGTGGCTACACCTTC
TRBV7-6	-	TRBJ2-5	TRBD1	CASSLGQGYETQYF	TGTGCCAGCAGCCTCGGACAGGGTTATGAGACCCAGTACTTC
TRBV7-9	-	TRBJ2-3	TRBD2	CASNSSGGPSTDTQYF	TGTGCCAGCAATTCTAGCGGGGGGCCCAGCACAGATACGCAGTATTTT
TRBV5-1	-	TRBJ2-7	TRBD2	CASRGTSGGLRYEQYF	TGCGCCAGCCGAGGGACTAGCGGGGGCCTAAGATACGAGCAGTACTTC
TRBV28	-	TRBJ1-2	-	CASRPTGPANYGYTF	TGTGCCAGCAGACCCACAGGGCCAGCTAACTATGGCTACACCTTC
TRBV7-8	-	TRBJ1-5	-	CASSLDGLSNQPQHF	TGTGCCAGCAGCTTAGACGGCCTTAGCAATCAGCCCCAGCATTTT
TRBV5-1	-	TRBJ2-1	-	CASSLGGGNSYNEQFF	TGCGCCAGCAGCTTGGGTGGAGGCAACTCCTACAATGAGCAGTTCTTC
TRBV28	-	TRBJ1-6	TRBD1	CASSLRQGLYNSPLHF	TGTGCCAGCAGTCTCCGACAGGGCTTGTATAATTCACCCCTCCACTTT
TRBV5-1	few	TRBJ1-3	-	CASSPLGNTIYF	TGCGCCAGCAGCCCATTAGGAAACACCATATATTTT
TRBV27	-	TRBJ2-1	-	CASSLWGSSYNEQFF	TGTGCCAGCAGTTTATGGGGGAGCTCCTACAATGAGCAGTTCTTC
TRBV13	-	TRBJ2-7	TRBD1	CASRRTGRSYEQYF	TGTGCCAGCAGGAGGACAGGGCGATCCTACGAGCAGTACTTC
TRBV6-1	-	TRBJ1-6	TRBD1	CATFRTGYNSPLHF	TGTGCCACCTTTAGGACAGGTTATAATTCACCCCTCCACTTT
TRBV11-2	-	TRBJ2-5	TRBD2	CASVLAGASGTQYF	TGTGCCAGCGTACTAGCGGGGGCCTCGGGGACCCAGTACTTC